These T cell receptor beta chains were read from a single sample in a study of CD4 and CD8 cells across lung adenocarcinoma regions. Via MiXCR, TCRdb re-called the PCR reads, giving one row per CDR3 protein. The sample has about 20,000 distinct CDR3 sequences; around 53% are singletons. The sample was CD8+ T cells from the center of a lung tumor. Receptors originate from a female donor with lung adenocarcinoma. The CD4 and CD8 labels of this study may be unreliable. CDR3s include the opening cysteine and the closing phenylalanine or tryptophan. Fields, in order: J gene, V gene, CDR3 protein.

TRBJ1-6,TRBV6-1,CASSEKLELPYNSPLHF
TRBJ2-1,TRBV10-3,CAISLAPLLAVYNEQFF
TRBJ2-1,TRBV6-1,CASMAGGGPNEQFF
TRBJ2-1,TRBV7-2,CASSLSGGLNEQFF
TRBJ2-3,TRBV11-1,CASSSWATDTQYF
TRBJ2-4,TRBV6-5,CASSSPYGIQYF
TRBJ2-2,TRBV11-1,CASSPQENTGELFF
TRBJ2-1,TRBV10-3,CATQTSGSQGEQFF
TRBJ2-1,TRBV7-8,CASSFPAELYNEQFF
TRBJ2-1,TRBV27,CASSRLAGTYNEQFF
TRBJ2-1,TRBV6-4,CASSDGTENNEQFF
TRBJ1-1,TRBV7-2,CASSRGGRRTEAFF
NA,TRBV6-1,CALGLQAVNTEALFF
TRBJ2-5,TRBV10-3,CAGPGGGGQETQYF
TRBJ2-3,TRBV10-3,CATGKGGREPDTQYF
TRBJ2-2,TRBV6-1,CASRTRTGELFF
NA,TRBV10-2,CASRQGARDQKTQYF
TRBJ1-2,TRBV6-1,CASQPRGGDYGYTF
TRBJ1-6,TRBV15,CATSREWTGTNNSPLHF
TRBJ2-2,TRBV6-1,CASSEGVGTGELFF
TRBJ2-4,TRBV6-1,CASSEPFHADYAKNIQYF